This is a list of T cell receptor beta chains from one sample in a study of CD8 T cells in ankylosing spondylitis. TCRdb ran MiXCR on the 5' RACE reads and lists one entry per CDR3 protein. The table has 100,000 to 150,000 distinct CDR3 sequences, about 6.4% seen once. The sample was blood, either unsorted or a sorted T cell fraction (not recorded which). These receptors came from a male donor with ankylosing spondylitis or in good health (not recorded which). Both conserved end residues are part of each CDR3. D genes are given only for firm matches. Clone size reads once, few, many, or a class if the clone is expanded.

cdr3_aa cdr3_nt v_call clone_size j_call d_call
CASSPQGGGATEAFF TGCGCCAGCTCACCTCAAGGCGGGGGGGCCACTGAAGCTTTCTTT TRBV5-1 many TRBJ1-1 NA
CASSYYGNTDTQYF TGTGCCAGCAGTTACTACGGCAACACAGATACGCAGTATTTT TRBV6-5 many TRBJ2-3 NA
CASSLGADSYEQYF TGCGCCAGCAGCTTGGGGGCGGATTCCTACGAGCAGTACTTC TRBV5-1 many TRBJ2-7 NA
CASSAGLGQGSIGELFF TGCGCCAGCAGCGCCGGCTTAGGACAGGGATCTATCGGGGAGCTGTTTTTT TRBV5-1 many TRBJ2-2 TRBD1
CSVVGNTEAFF TGCAGCGTTGTAGGGAACACTGAAGCTTTCTTT TRBV29-1 many TRBJ1-1 NA
CAISSSDEQFF TGTGCCATCAGCTCATCGGATGAGCAGTTCTTC TRBV10-3 many TRBJ2-1 NA
CASSPYGTSYQETQYF TGTGCCAGCAGCCCCTACGGGACTTCGTACCAAGAGACCCAGTACTTC TRBV14 many TRBJ2-5 NA
CASSSTPTETQYF TGTGCCAGCAGCTCCACCCCTACAGAGACCCAGTACTTC TRBV5-5 many TRBJ2-5 NA
CASSPHRTTGNTIYF TGTGCCAGCAGCCCTCACAGGACCACTGGAAACACCATATATTTT TRBV7-2 many TRBJ1-3 NA
CASGRDRKETQYF TGTGCCAGCGGACGGGACAGAAAAGAGACCCAGTACTTC TRBV6-2/TRBV6-3 many TRBJ2-5 TRBD1
CAISGVTNYGYTF TGTGCCATCAGTGGGGTCACAAACTATGGCTACACCTTC TRBV10-3 many TRBJ1-2 NA
CATGRQLSDEQYF TGTGCCACCGGACGACAATTATCCGACGAGCAGTACTTC TRBV15 many TRBJ2-7 NA
CASTTQGHQEQFF TGTGCCAGCACCACCCAAGGACACCAAGAGCAGTTCTTC TRBV6-1 many TRBJ2-1 NA